This is a list of T cell receptor beta chains from one sample in a study of blood T cell repertoires in COVID-19. This table comes from immunoSEQ multiplex PCR, and its TCRdb copy is limited to in-frame clones, with some not included. The repertoire holds approximately 480,000 clones, about 85% seen once, with under 0.85% in the top ten. The specimen sequenced was PBMCs or T cells enriched from blood (not recorded which). The receptors come from a woman aged 18 to 35 who had recovered from COVID-19. Each CDR3 is given with its conserved first and last residue. A D gene is named only where the DNA matches it firmly. Some rows have no size entry. The others give once, few or many, or a class for an expanded clone.

TRBD1,TRBV3-1/TRBV3-2,-,TRBJ2-2,TGTGCCAGCAGCCAAGATTGGGCAGGGGGCTGGAACACCGGGGAGCTGTTTTTT,CASSQDWAGGWNTGELFF
TRBD2,TRBV6-5,-,TRBJ2-1,TGTGCCAGCAGCCTTAGCGGGGATGGGCAGTTCTTC,CASSLSGDGQFF
-,TRBV11-2,few,TRBJ1-4,TGTGCCAGCAGCTTACAAAGGGGGTCGGAGGAAAAACTGTTTTTT,CASSLQRGSEEKLFF
-,TRBV7-2,-,TRBJ1-2,TGTGCCAGCAGCTTAGTTTACAACAGCGGATATGGCTACACCTTC,CASSLVYNSGYGYTF
TRBD1,TRBV28,-,TRBJ1-6,TGTGCCAGCAGTTTCCGGGACAGGGAAGTAGCACCCCTCCACTTT,CASSFRDREVAPLHF
-,TRBV11-2,-,TRBJ2-1,TGTGCCAGCAGCTACACGACAGGTCAGAATGAGCAGTTCTTC,CASSYTTGQNEQFF
TRBD2,TRBV7-3,-,TRBJ2-7,TGTGCCAGCAGCACGGACACTAGCGGGGTTTTGGATGAGCAGTACTTC,CASSTDTSGVLDEQYF
-,TRBV11-2,-,TRBJ1-1,TGTGCCAGCAGCCGAACAGGGAACACTGAAGCTTTCTTT,CASSRTGNTEAFF
TRBD1,TRBV2,-,TRBJ2-3,TGTGCCAGCAGTGAGAAGGGGGCAGTTGGAGATACGCAGTATTTT,CASSEKGAVGDTQYF
TRBD2,TRBV7-2,-,TRBJ2-7,TGTGCCAGCAGCCAGACTAGCGGAACCTTCTACGAGCAGTACTTC,CASSQTSGTFYEQYF
TRBD1,TRBV19,-,TRBJ1-2,TGTGCCAGTACCGCCCGGGGACAGGGGGCGAACGTACGAGGCTACACCTTC,CASTARGQGANVRGYTF
TRBD2,TRBV3-1/TRBV3-2,-,TRBJ2-7,TGTGCCAGCAGCCAAGTCCAGCGGGGGGGCTACGAGCAGTACTTC,CASSQVQRGGYEQYF
-,TRBV15,few,TRBJ2-2,TGTGCCACCAGCAGAGACCTTAACGGGGAGCTGTTTTTT,CATSRDLNGELFF
-,TRBV11-2,-,TRBJ2-2,TGTGCCAGCAGCTTCCCCTCATGGGGAGAAATTAACGGGGAGCTGTTTTTT,CASSFPSWGEINGELFF
-,TRBV5-8,-,TRBJ1-2,TGTGCCAGCAGCTTGGAGCCAGGGCCCTATGGCTACACCTTC,CASSLEPGPYGYTF
-,TRBV11-2,-,TRBJ1-3,TGTGCCAGCAGCTTAGATCGGGCGGGGGCTGGAAACACCATATATTTT,CASSLDRAGAGNTIYF
-,TRBV5-1,-,TRBJ1-4,TGCGCCAGCAGCTTGGCCGAGGCAGGGCCGAATGAAAAACTGTTTTTT,CASSLAEAGPNEKLFF
-,TRBV6-9,once,TRBJ1-5,TGTGCCAGCAGCCCAGCGTCTTGTAGCAATCAGCCCCAGCATTTT,CASSPASCSNQPQHF
-,TRBV6-4,once,TRBJ1-1,TGTGCCAGCAGCGGGAATTACGGAGCTTTCTTT,CASSGNYGAFF
-,TRBV7-9,-,TRBJ2-2,TGTGCCAGCTCTACCGGGGAGCTGTTTTTT,CASSTGELFF
TRBD1,TRBV6-1,-,TRBJ1-4,TGTGCCAGCAGTGAAGGGGGGACAGGGCCCATCGGTAATGAAAAACTGTTTTTT,CASSEGGTGPIGNEKLFF
-,TRBV18,-,TRBJ1-4,TGTGCCAGCTCAACGAACAGGGCAACTAATGAAAAACTGTTTTTT,CASSTNRATNEKLFF
TRBD1,TRBV7-2,-,TRBJ1-2,TGTGCCAGCGGGGGACAGGGGCAGGGCTACACCTTC,CASGGQGQGYTF
-,TRBV2,-,TRBJ2-7,TGTGCCGGGACTGCCGGTTACGAGCAGTACTTC,CAGTAGYEQYF
-,TRBV5-1,-,TRBJ1-1,TGCGCCAGCAGCTTGGGGGAGGGGTTTGGAGCTTTCTTT,CASSLGEGFGAFF
-,TRBV2,-,TRBJ1-6,TGTGCCAGCAGGCGGGTGGGGGGGTCCTATAATTCACCCCTCCACTTT,CASRRVGGSYNSPLHF
-,TRBV9,-,TRBJ1-3,TGTGCCAGCAGCCCCTTGGGGGCTTCTGGAAACACCATATATTTT,CASSPLGASGNTIYF
-,TRBV5-4,-,TRBJ1-1,TGTGCCAGCAGCCAGGGAGCGGGGATAACGAACACTGAAGCTTTCTTT,CASSQGAGITNTEAFF
-,TRBV30,-,TRBJ2-3,TGTGCCTGGGCGGGGAGTGACAGGACGCAGTATTTT,CAWAGSDRTQYF
-,TRBV28,-,TRBJ1-5,TGTGCCAGCAGTTTAACCCCCGAGGGGGGAGGGGATCAGCCCCAGCATTTT,CASSLTPEGGGDQPQHF
-,TRBV3-1/TRBV3-2,-,TRBJ1-2,TGTGCCAGCAGCCAAGAGTTGACCCGGGATGCAGGCTACACCTTC,CASSQELTRDAGYTF
-,TRBV21-1,few,TRBJ1-2,TGTGCCAGCAGCAATCGAAGGGGCCATGGCTACACCTTC,CASSNRRGHGYTF
-,TRBV19,-,TRBJ1-2,TGTGCCAGTAGTAACGACAGAAGCAGTGGCTACACCTTC,CASSNDRSSGYTF
-,TRBV2,few,TRBJ1-1,TGTGCCAGCAGTGAGGGGGCCCCCAAGGCTTTCTTT,CASSEGAPKAFF
-,TRBV7-8,-,TRBJ1-1,TGTGCCAGCAGCTACGGTGAAAGAGTTTTCACTGAAGCTTTCTTT,CASSYGERVFTEAFF
-,TRBV19,-,TRBJ1-5,TGTGCCAGTAGTCCCTGGACACCCGTTGGCAATCAGCCCCAGCATTTT,CASSPWTPVGNQPQHF
-,TRBV6-6,-,TRBJ2-2,TGTGCCAGCAGTTACGGAGGGGACGGGGAGCTGTTTTTT,CASSYGGDGELFF
-,TRBV19,-,TRBJ2-1,TGTGCCAGTAGTCATAACTCAGGATACTCCTACAATGAGCAGTTCTTC,CASSHNSGYSYNEQFF
TRBD1,TRBV10-1,-,TRBJ1-1,TGCGCCAGCAGTTATGTTCGGGACAGGGGTGTATCTGAAGCTTTCTTT,CASSYVRDRGVSEAFF
TRBD1,TRBV5-1,-,TRBJ1-2,TGCGCCAGCAGCTTGCGGACAGGGTATGGCTACACCTTC,CASSLRTGYGYTF
TRBD1,TRBV5-6,-,TRBJ1-2,TGTGCCAGCAGCCAGACAGGGGGAGGCTACACCTTC,CASSQTGGGYTF